One and the same sample provided the 11 T cell receptor beta chains below, sequenced in a study of CD8 T cells in ankylosing spondylitis. Their target antigens are unknown. Study-wide results and limits: A TCR beta motif made of fewer than ten highly homologous variants seemed typical of ankylosing spondylitis blood.

In TCRdb, the 5' RACE reads were re-called with MiXCR into one record per CDR3 protein. The sample yields around 770,000 distinct CDR3 sequences, 12% seen once. Sequences were obtained from blood, either unsorted or a sorted T cell fraction (not recorded which). Receptor source: a male donor with ankylosing spondylitis.

The rearrangement uses TRBV10-3 and TRBJ2-1; TRBD2 agrees at 8 bases. The J segment lost 4 bases and the V segment lost 6 bases, leaving 2 bases of the junction unmatched. Germline CDR1 and CDR2: ENHRY and SYGVKD. The CDR3 is made up of 13 amino acids. Here the CDR3 reads CAIRSGGYNEQFF. The CDR3 DNA sequence: TGTGCCATCAGGAGCGGGGGTTACAATGAGCAGTTCTTC.

There are a few counts of this clonotype. The genes are TRBV4-3 and TRBJ2-3; D tentatively reads TRBD1 or TRBD2 (5 bases each). The CDR3 has 14 amino acids. The V end was cut by 0 bases, the J end by 9 bases, with 13 bases between. Germline V lookup: CDR1 LGHNA, CDR2 YSLEER. Here the CDR3 reads CASSQDRLRGTQYF. DNA for the CDR3: TGCGCCAGCAGCCAAGATCGGCTCCGGGGCACGCAGTATTTT.

This clonotype was picked up many times. The rearrangement uses TRBV21-1 and TRBJ1-2. TRBV21-1 is a pseudogene segment. The CDR3 extends over 15 amino acids. CDR3 nucleotides: TGTGCCAGCAGCAAAGGGAGGGTGGACCACTATGGCTACACCTTC. Its protein is CASSKGRVDHYGYTF.

This clonotype was picked up a small number of times. The chain couples TRBV10-3 to TRBJ2-3; D gene uncertain. The CDR3 has 12 amino acids. In germline, CDR1 is ENHRY, CDR2 SYGVKD. The ends were cut back, 4 bases at V and 3 bases at J, with 5 bases in the middle. The CDR3 loop reads CAISARTDTQYF. As DNA, the CDR3 is TGTGCCATCAGTGCTAGGACAGATACGCAGTATTTT.

The chain combines TRBV9 with TRBJ2-2; a weak D match, TRBD2 (5 bases). Trimming removed 2 bases from V and 6 bases from J, with 17 bases in between. Germline values: CDR1 SGDLS, CDR2 YYNGEE. CDR3 size: 16 residues. The CDR3: CASSVDLRGLPGELFF. The CDR3 DNA reads as TGTGCCAGCAGCGTCGATTTACGGGGTTTGCCCGGGGAGCTGTTTTTT.

In its sample, this clonotype was seen a few times. The genes are TRBV20-1 and TRBJ2-7; 11 nucleotides agree with TRBD1. Trimming removed 6 bases from V and 2 bases from J; junction bases left unmatched: 9. The CDR3 is made up of 15 amino acids. The germline V gene encodes CDR1 DFQATT and CDR2 SNEGSKA (reference sequence). The CDR3 reads CSASNPGQGAYEQYF. In DNA, the CDR3 is TGCAGTGCCTCCAACCCGGGACAGGGGGCCTACGAGCAGTACTTC.

This clonotype has just a few counts. The CDR3 loop reads CIGQSNTEAFF. CDR3 bases: TGCATCGGACAGTCGAACACTGAAGCTTTCTTT. This sequence joins TRBV29-1 and TRBJ1-1; weak D call: TRBD1 (6 bases). The CDR3 totals 11 residues. The germline V gene has CDR1 SQVTM and CDR2 ANQGSEA.

The chain is built from TRBV5-6 and TRBJ2-7, with 9 bases identical to TRBD1. Germline trimming cut 2 bases from V and 6 bases from J; bases unmatched to any gene: 9. The CDR3 sequence is 15 residues long. CDR1 and CDR2 (germline): SGHDT, YYEEEE. The CDR3 DNA follows: TGTGCCAGCAGCTTCCGGGACAGGGCCTGGCTCGAGCAGTACTTC. Translation gives CASSFRDRAWLEQYF.

The V call is TRBV5-1, the J call TRBJ2-2; 9 bases map to TRBD1. Germline trimming cut 2 bases from V and 2 bases from J; bases unmatched to any gene: 4. Germline V gene lookup returns CDR1 SGHRS and CDR2 YFSETQ. This CDR3 spans 16 amino acids. In DNA, the CDR3 is TGCGCCAGCAGCTTTCCGGGACAGGGCAACACCGGGGAGCTGTTTTTT. Translation: CASSFPGQGNTGELFF.

J is TRBJ2-7 and V is TRBV11-1; 9 bases line up with TRBD2. This CDR3 has 19 residues. Unmatched junction bases numbered 19, after V lost 2 bases and J lost 5 bases. Germline values: CDR1 SGHAT, CDR2 FQDESV (reference sequence). The CDR3 region is CASSLNRVAGVPTGNEQYF. The DNA for the CDR3 is TGTGCCAGCAGCTTAAATAGAGTAGCGGGAGTTCCCACCGGTAACGAGCAGTACTTC.

This clonotype has ten or more counts. CDR3 DNA: TGCAGTGCTAGTCCGGGGGGAAACTATGGCTACACCTTC. It codes for CSASPGGNYGYTF. The chain joins TRBV20-1 to TRBJ1-2, with D tentatively TRBD1 (5 bases). Germline V gene lookup returns CDR1 DFQATT and CDR2 SNEGSKA (reference sequence). Trimming pared 3 bases from V and 2 bases from J, leaving 10 bases between. This CDR3 is built from 13 residues.